Below, 14 T cell receptor beta chains from the same sample are listed, as sequenced in a study of T cell responses to AZD1222 COVID-19 vaccine. The repertoire was sequenced with immunoSEQ multiplex PCR; TCRdb's copy has only in-frame clones and lacks some. The top ten hold 1.5% to 2% of the sample, which has some 120,000 clones, almost 95% seen once. This specimen consisted of peripheral blood, obtained 28 days after the second AZD1222 dose. All receptors derive from an adult who received the AZD1222 COVID-19 vaccine.

In this sample, this clone turned up once. The V and J genes are TRBV6-4 and TRBJ2-1; 16 bases fit TRBD2. Per the germline V gene, CDR1 is MRHNA and CDR2 is SNTAGT. The CDR3 spans 19 residues. V gave up 4 bases and J gave up 5 bases; unmatched junction bases: 11. CDR3 DNA: TGTGCCAGCAGTGCAGATCCGGGACTAGCGGGAGGGCCTAACAATGAGCAGTTCTTC. The encoded protein is CASSADPGLAGGPNNEQFF.

The V call is TRBV27, the J call TRBJ2-3, with TRBD2 matching over 7 bases. Germline V CDR1 and CDR2: MNHEY, SMNVEV (reference sequence). The CDR3 is made up of 15 amino acids. The V and J ends lost 2 bases and 8 bases, in that order; junction bases with no gene match: 10. The chain's CDR3 is CASSLTPRGGATQYF. The CDR3 DNA follows: TGTGCCAGCAGTTTAACCCCCCGGGGAGGGGCTACGCAGTATTTT.

This clone was detected once. The chain has TRBV27 and TRBJ1-3; D gene ambiguous. V was trimmed by 6 bases and J by 0 bases, leaving 9 bases between them. The CDR3 runs to 14 residues. Germline V gives CDR1 MNHEY, CDR2 SMNVEV (reference sequence). The CDR3 nucleotides read TGTGCCAGCAGCCCCATTAACTCTGGAAACACCATATATTTT. This gives the protein CASSPINSGNTIYF.

This clone is a singleton in its sample. The rearrangement links TRBV28 to TRBJ1-1, with unresolved D. The CDR3 sequence is 12 residues long. With 3 bases removed from V and 2 bases from J, the gap between germline ends came to 4 bases. CDR1 is MDHEN, CDR2 SYDVKM, per germline. CDR3 nucleotides: TGTGCCAGCAGTTTTAGTAACACTGAAGCTTTCTTT. This encodes CASSFSNTEAFF.

This chain links TRBV9 with TRBJ2-2, with no clear D. Germline lookup yields CDR1 SGDLS and CDR2 YYNGEE. Between the trimmed V and J ends, which lost 4 bases and 9 bases, there was a span of 10 bases. The CDR3 runs to 12 residues. The DNA for the CDR3 is TGTGCCAGCAGCCTCACGGGCAGGGAGCTGTTTTTT. Translated, it gives CASSLTGRELFF.

This chain joins TRBV5-1 and TRBJ1-2; D is unclear. V lost 2 bases and J 3 bases, leaving 11 bases between the germline ends. CDR1 is SGHRS and CDR2 is YFSETQ in the germline V gene. The CDR3 spans 14 residues. The CDR3 reads CASSLPQVDYGYTF. CDR3 DNA: TGCGCCAGCAGCTTACCTCAGGTGGACTATGGCTACACCTTC.

The chain recombines TRBV6-5 with TRBJ1-1; no definite D call. Germline V gene sequence: CDR1 MNHEY, CDR2 SVGAGI. The CDR3 sequence is 13 residues long. V was shortened by 7 bases and J by 3 bases, with 12 bases between the two germline ends. The CDR3 sequence: CASTALRDTEAFF. The CDR3 DNA reads TGTGCCAGCACCGCTCTTCGGGACACTGAAGCTTTCTTT.

CDR3 nucleotide sequence: TGTGCCAGCTCACCACCGACTAGCGGGACGTCCGGGGAGCTGTTTTTT. Translating gives CASSPPTSGTSGELFF. The rearrangement joins TRBV18 to TRBJ2-2; 11 bases align to TRBD2. This CDR3 is 16 amino acids long. The germline gives CDR1 KGHSH, CDR2 LQKENI. Trimming took 0 bases from V and 6 from J; bases not matched to a gene: 3.

The chain joins TRBV6-6 to TRBJ1-1; 7 bases match TRBD1. There are 14 residues in the CDR3. The V segment lost 6 bases and the J segment 4 bases; nucleotides outside the gene matches: 8. The germline CDR1 and CDR2 sequences are MNHNY and SVGAGI (reference sequence). The CDR3 region is CASSPDREGTEAFF. CDR3 in DNA: TGTGCCAGCAGCCCAGACAGGGAGGGCACTGAAGCTTTCTTT.

The V gene is TRBV19, the J gene TRBJ1-3, with a weak D call TRBD1 (5 bases). Germline V gene lookup returns CDR1 LNHDA and CDR2 SQIVND (reference sequence). V gave up 8 bases and J gave up 2 bases, with 13 bases separating them. The CDR3 runs 14 residues. The CDR3 protein is CASRQAGTGNTIYF. CDR3 nucleotides: TGTGCCAGTCGTCAAGCAGGGACTGGAAACACCATATATTTT.

This chain uses TRBV4-2 with TRBJ2-7; tentative D call: TRBD1 (6 bases). Trimming took 1 base from V and 4 from J, leaving 17 bases between them. This CDR3 is 16 amino acids long. Germline CDR1 reads LGHNA; CDR2 reads YNFKEQ. CDR3 bases: TGTGCCAGCAGCCAAGCCTCACAGGGAAACTATTACGAGCAGTACTTC. As protein: CASSQASQGNYYEQYF.

The chain combines TRBV28 with TRBJ2-4; D not certain. This CDR3 comprises 11 residues. The germline V and J ends were trimmed by 6 bases and 5 bases, with 5 bases remaining between them. Germline V gives CDR1 MDHEN, CDR2 SYDVKM. The CDR3 DNA reads as TGTGCCAGCAGCCTAGAAAACATTCAGTACTTC. This sequence encodes CASSLENIQYF.

The chain is built from TRBV29-1 and TRBJ2-2; D possibly corresponds to TRBD2 (6 bases). The CDR3 extends over 12 amino acids. Germline-derived CDR1 and CDR2 are SQVTM and ANQGSEA. V lost 6 bases to trimming and J lost 6 bases, with 11 bases between them. The CDR3 DNA reads as TGCAGCGTCGAAACTAGCCCCGGGGAGCTGTTTTTT. The encoded protein is CSVETSPGELFF.

V gene TRBV6-5 combines with J gene TRBJ2-5; D possibly corresponds to TRBD1 (5 bases). Between the trimmed V and J ends, which lost 2 bases and 5 bases, there was a span of 15 bases. Looked up from germline, CDR1 is MNHEY and CDR2 is SVGAGI. This CDR3 is built from 15 residues. CDR3 sequence: CASSYRQTTWETQYF. In nucleotides, the CDR3 is TGTGCCAGCAGTTACCGACAGACGACGTGGGAGACCCAGTACTTC.